This TCR beta chain was recovered during a study of cytomegalovirus exposure and HLA in healthy donors. The germline CDR1 and CDR2 sequences are SGDLS and YYNGEE. The CDR3 consists of 18 residues. V shed 4 bases, J shed 4 bases, and the junction held 19 bases outside the gene matches. As concerns this clone: Antigen unknown.

Study-level points and caveats: For TCR beta chains, V- and J-gene trimming was later linked to a missense DCLRE1C variant.

In the PCR, 60 Vbeta and 13 Jbeta primers were used. Sequencing was performed with immunoSEQ multiplex PCR; in TCRdb, only in-frame clones are kept and a portion is missing. The sample table sets out under 200,000 clones. The clonotype originates from a man younger than 45 in good health and CMV-seronegative. The rearrangement links TRBV9 to TRBJ2-7, with TRBD2 matching over 8 bases. The sample comprised PBMCs. CDR3 DNA: TGTGCCAGCAGCCCTGACGGGAGGGAGACGGCAGGCAGGTACGAGCAGTACTTC. It encodes CASSPDGRETAGRYEQYF.